Listed below are T cell receptor beta chains from one sample, sequenced in a study of Tregs in tolerant kidney transplant recipients. Libraries were prepared by immunoSEQ multiplex PCR; TCRdb keeps only in-frame clonotypes and omits some of them. The sample has some 240,000 clones; roughly 80% are singletons. Sequencing used CD4+ T cells from blood. These receptors were collected from a human donor in good health. Both conserved end residues are part of each CDR3. A D gene is named only where the DNA matches it firmly. The size of a clone is reported for some rows only, either as once, few or many, or as a class for expanded clones.

>TRBD1|TRBV10-1|NA|TRBJ2-2
CASSENLGQGKTGELFF
TGCGCCAGCAGTGAGAATTTAGGACAGGGAAAAACCGGGGAGCTGTTTTTT
>NA|TRBV5-1|NA|TRBJ2-1
CASSLATAGNEQFF
TGCGCCAGCAGCTTGGCCACGGCGGGCAATGAGCAGTTCTTC
>NA|TRBV2|NA|TRBJ2-3
CASKGAYTDTQYF
TGTGCCAGCAAAGGGGCCTACACAGATACGCAGTATTTT
>NA|TRBV5-6|NA|TRBJ2-1
CASSLKAGWANEQFF
TGTGCCAGCAGCTTGAAGGCAGGATGGGCCAATGAGCAGTTCTTC
>TRBD2|TRBV18|NA|TRBJ2-7
CASSNLGLAGEEQYF
TGTGCCAGCTCCAACCTCGGACTAGCGGGGGAAGAGCAGTACTTC
>NA|TRBV5-1|NA|TRBJ2-3
CASSGGPSTDTQYF
TGCGCCAGCAGCGGGGGACCCTCCACAGATACGCAGTATTTT
>NA|TRBV2|NA|TRBJ1-1
CASSEGRIMTNTEAFF
TGTGCCAGCAGTGAAGGGAGAATTATGACGAACACTGAAGCTTTCTTT
>TRBD1|TRBV5-4|few|TRBJ2-5
CASSFPGQGAAQTQYF
TGTGCCAGCAGCTTCCCGGGACAGGGGGCGGCACAGACCCAGTACTTC
>NA|TRBV19|NA|TRBJ1-5
CASSMTVSNQPQHF
TGTGCCAGTAGTATGACGGTTAGCAATCAGCCCCAGCATTTT
>NA|TRBV18|once|TRBJ1-1
CASSPSRRGNTEAFF
TGTGCCAGCTCACCTTCACGGAGGGGGAACACTGAAGCTTTCTTC
>NA|TRBV2|NA|TRBJ1-1
CAGSANTEAFF
TGTGCCGGCTCAGCGAACACTGAAGCTTTCTTT
>NA|TRBV7-6|NA|TRBJ1-1
CASTSFKGRTEAFF
TGTGCCAGCACCTCATTTAAGGGTCGCACTGAAGCTTTCTTT
>NA|TRBV11-2|NA|TRBJ2-5
CASSSSGLQETQYF
TGTGCCAGCAGCTCGTCAGGGCTTCAAGAGACCCAGTACTTC
>TRBD1|TRBV30|NA|TRBJ1-5
CAWSVGTANQPQHF
TGTGCCTGGAGTGTAGGGACAGCTAATCAGCCCCAGCATTTT
>NA|TRBV7-3|once|TRBJ1-6
CASSLDSNNSPLHF
TGTGCCAGCAGCTTAGACAGTAATAATTCACCCCTCCACTTT
>NA|TRBV5-5|NA|TRBJ1-4
CASSHRTATNEKLFF
TGTGCCAGCAGCCATAGGACAGCAACTAATGAAAAACTGTTTTTT
>NA|TRBV5-1|NA|TRBJ2-3
CASSSQGPTDTQYF
TGCGCCAGCAGCTCCCAGGGGCCGACAGATACGCAGTATTTT
>NA|TRBV29-1|NA|TRBJ2-1
CSVKIRALNEQFF
TGCAGCGTTAAGATCAGGGCTCTTAATGAGCAGTTCTTC
>TRBD1|TRBV19|NA|TRBJ1-1
CASSAGTVRRLNTEAFF
TGTGCCAGTAGTGCTGGGACAGTGAGGAGGTTGAACACTGAAGCTTTCTTT
>NA|TRBV18|NA|TRBJ2-7
CASSQDRSYEQYF
TGTGCCAGCTCACAGGACCGCTCCTACGAGCAGTACTTC
>TRBD1|TRBV2|NA|TRBJ1-1
CASGGQGAGTEAFF
TGTGCCAGCGGTGGACAGGGGGCCGGCACTGAAGCTTTCTTT
>NA|TRBV6-5|NA|TRBJ1-1
CASSSARNKAFF
TGTGCCAGCAGTTCCGCGAGGAATAAAGCTTTCTTT
>NA|TRBV10-3|NA|TRBJ1-2
CAISDQTLNYGYTF
TGTGCCATCAGTGACCAGACACTTAACTATGGCTACACCTTC
>TRBD1|TRBV2|NA|TRBJ1-5
CASERDRGNSNQPQHF
TGTGCCAGCGAACGGGACAGGGGAAATAGCAATCAGCCCCAGCATTTT
>TRBD2|TRBV6-4|NA|TRBJ2-3
CASSIGGGTDTQYF
TGTGCCAGCAGCATTGGGGGGGGCACAGATACGCAGTATTTT
>TRBD2|TRBV18|NA|TRBJ2-5
CASSLAGGTQETQYF
TGTGCCAGCTCACTAGCGGGGGGAACTCAAGAGACCCAGTACTTC
>NA|TRBV14|NA|TRBJ2-3
CASSRGTDTQYF
TGTGCCAGCAGCCGGGGCACAGATACGCAGTATTTT
>TRBD1|TRBV5-1|NA|TRBJ2-7
CASSLQGARYEQYF
TGCGCCAGCAGCTTACAGGGGGCGCGGTACGAGCAGTACTTC
>TRBD2|TRBV4-1|NA|TRBJ2-2
CASSQGGLAGGPSTGELFF
TGCGCCAGCAGCCAGGGGGGTCTAGCGGGAGGGCCCTCGACCGGGGAGCTGTTTTTT
>TRBD1|TRBV25-1|NA|TRBJ1-4
CASSETGTGVEKLFF
TGTGCCAGCAGTGAAACCGGGACAGGAGTTGAAAAACTGTTTTTT
>TRBD1|TRBV10-2|NA|TRBJ1-1
CASLGQGKNTEAFF
TGCGCCAGCTTAGGACAGGGGAAGAACACTGAAGCTTTCTTT
>NA|TRBV15|NA|TRBJ1-2
CATSNKGSEGYGYTF
TGTGCCACCAGCAACAAGGGTTCCGAGGGCTATGGCTACACCTTC
>TRBD2|TRBV6-5|NA|TRBJ2-7
CASRRGVRSYEQYF
TGTGCCAGCAGACGGGGGGTCCGGTCCTACGAGCAGTACTTC
>NA|TRBV10-3|NA|TRBJ2-7
CAISESTAKTRGYEQYF
TGTGCCATCAGTGAGTCGACGGCGAAAACACGGGGCTACGAGCAGTACTTC
>NA|TRBV6-6|NA|TRBJ2-7
CAESRDSLYEQYF
TGTGCCGAAAGCCGGGACTCCCTATACGAGCAGTACTTC
>NA|TRBV6-6|few|TRBJ1-2
CASSYSTVNYGYTF
TGTGCCAGCAGTTACTCCACCGTGAACTATGGCTACACCTTC
>NA|TRBV18|once|TRBJ1-2
CASSPPANYGYTF
TGTGCCAGCTCACCACCGGCAAACTATGGCTACACCTTC
>NA|TRBV18|NA|TRBJ2-7
CASFKGSTGPYEQYF
TGTGCCAGCTTCAAAGGGTCTACAGGTCCCTACGAGCAGTACTTC
>NA|TRBV5-8|NA|TRBJ1-4
CASSLGGDTSNEKLFF
TGTGCCAGCAGCTTGGGAGGAGACACTTCTAATGAAAAACTGTTTTTT
>TRBD1|TRBV18|NA|TRBJ1-5
CASSPSGQGIQPQHF
TGTGCCAGCTCACCATCCGGACAGGGGATTCAGCCCCAGCATTTT
>NA|TRBV5-1|NA|TRBJ1-2
CASSFETTRGYTF
TGCGCCAGCAGCTTCGAGACAACAAGAGGCTACACCTTC
>NA|TRBV10-1|once|TRBJ1-4
CASSRAGGTNEKLFF
TGCGCCAGCAGTCGGGCCGGAGGAACTAATGAAAAACTGTTTTTT
>TRBD1|TRBV23-1|NA|TRBJ2-7
CASSQSSGGSSYEQYF
TGCGCCAGCAGTCAATCGTCAGGGGGCTCCTCCTACGAGCAGTACTTC
>NA|TRBV7-2|NA|TRBJ1-5
CASSQGGNSNQPQHF
TGTGCCAGCAGCCAAGGAGGGAATAGCAATCAGCCCCAGCATTTT
>NA|TRBV5-1|NA|TRBJ2-1
CASSLVPGSSYNEQFF
TGCGCCAGCAGCTTGGTCCCAGGGTCGTCCTACAATGAGCAGTTCTTC
>TRBD2|TRBV5-4|NA|TRBJ2-1
CASSKLAGGLYYNEQFF
TGTGCCAGCAGCAAACTAGCGGGGGGCCTTTATTACAATGAGCAGTTCTTC
>TRBD1|TRBV9|NA|TRBJ1-1
CASSSRQGALNTEAFF
TGTGCCAGCAGCAGCCGACAGGGGGCCCTGAACACTGAAGCTTTCTTT
>NA|TRBV21-1|few|TRBJ1-5
CASSKRGGGQPQHF
TGTGCCAGCAGCAAAAGGGGGGGTGGCCAGCCCCAGCATTTT
>TRBD2|TRBV4-2|NA|TRBJ2-1
CASSHRNVAGGPKSYNEQFF
TGTGCCAGCAGCCACCGAAACGTGGCGGGGGGGCCGAAGTCCTACAATGAGCAGTTCTTC
>NA|TRBV11-3|NA|TRBJ2-2
CASSRNELTGELFF
TGTGCCAGCAGTCGAAATGAGCTCACCGGGGAGCTGTTTTTT